This T cell receptor (beta chain) is drawn from a study of early T cells in non-severe SARS-CoV-2 infection. On the study more broadly: Bulk RNA isolated from unsorted whole blood underwent sequencing; chains were not paired.

Findings and caveats of the study: Clonotype matching in VDJdb favored anti-spike CD8 responses and did not capture private and CD4 specificities.

The protocol attached unique molecular identifiers to individual cDNA molecules. TCRdb reprocessed the 5' RACE reads with MiXCR, giving one entry per CDR3 protein. The sample lists 30,000 or so distinct CDR3 sequences, around 4.2% seen once, with 7% to 10% in the top ten. Germline V gene sequence: CDR1 LGHNA, CDR2 YSLEER. V was pared by 1 base and J by 5 bases, with 14 bases between. The CDR3 spans 16 residues. This clonotype was detected ten times or more. Its cognate antigen is unknown. Sequences were obtained from whole blood. V and J are TRBV4-3 and TRBJ2-2, with unresolved D. The source is an adult who was a healthcare worker with PCR-confirmed SARS-CoV-2 infection or an uninfected control (not recorded which). CDR3 nucleotides: TGCGCCAGCAGCCAAGTGGCTAGTGCCTTGACCGGGGAGCTGTTTTTT. This codes for CASSQVASALTGELFF.